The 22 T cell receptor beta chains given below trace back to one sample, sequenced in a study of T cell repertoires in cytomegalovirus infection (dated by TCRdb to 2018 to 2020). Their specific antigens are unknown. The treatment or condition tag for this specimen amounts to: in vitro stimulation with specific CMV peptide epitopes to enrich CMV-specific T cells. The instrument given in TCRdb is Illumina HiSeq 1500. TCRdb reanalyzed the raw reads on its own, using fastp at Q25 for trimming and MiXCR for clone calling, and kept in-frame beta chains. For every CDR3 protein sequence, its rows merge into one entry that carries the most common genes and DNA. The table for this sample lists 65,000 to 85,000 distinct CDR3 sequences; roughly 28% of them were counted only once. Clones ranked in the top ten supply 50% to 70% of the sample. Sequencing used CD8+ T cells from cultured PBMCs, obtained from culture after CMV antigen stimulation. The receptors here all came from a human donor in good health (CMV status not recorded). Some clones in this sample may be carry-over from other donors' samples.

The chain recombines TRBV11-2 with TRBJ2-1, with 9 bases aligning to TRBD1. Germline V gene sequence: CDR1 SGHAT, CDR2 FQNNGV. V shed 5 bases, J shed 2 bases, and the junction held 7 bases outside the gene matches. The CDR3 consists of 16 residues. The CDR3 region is CASSPLDRGAYNEQFF. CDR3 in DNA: TGTGCCAGCAGCCCATTGGACAGGGGAGCCTACAATGAGCAGTTCTTC.

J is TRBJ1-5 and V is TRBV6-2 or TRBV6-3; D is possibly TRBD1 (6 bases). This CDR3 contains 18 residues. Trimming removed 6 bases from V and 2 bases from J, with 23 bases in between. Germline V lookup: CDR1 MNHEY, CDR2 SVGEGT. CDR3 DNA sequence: TGTGCCAGCAGCCGCACGATATTCCAGGGGAAGGGCAATCAGCCCCAGCATTTT. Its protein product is CASSRTIFQGKGNQPQHF.

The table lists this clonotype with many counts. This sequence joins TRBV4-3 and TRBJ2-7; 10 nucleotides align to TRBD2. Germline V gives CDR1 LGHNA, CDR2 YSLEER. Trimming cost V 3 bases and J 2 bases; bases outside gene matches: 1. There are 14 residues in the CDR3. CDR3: CASSQGLATYEQYF. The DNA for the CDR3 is TGCGCCAGCAGCCAGGGACTAGCGACCTACGAGCAGTACTTC.

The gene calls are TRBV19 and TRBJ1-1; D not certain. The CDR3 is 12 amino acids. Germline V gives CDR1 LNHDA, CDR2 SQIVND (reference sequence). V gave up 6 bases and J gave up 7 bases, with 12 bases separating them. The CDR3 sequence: CASSPDRYEAFF. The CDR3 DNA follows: TGTGCCAGTAGCCCTGACCGTTATGAAGCTTTCTTT.

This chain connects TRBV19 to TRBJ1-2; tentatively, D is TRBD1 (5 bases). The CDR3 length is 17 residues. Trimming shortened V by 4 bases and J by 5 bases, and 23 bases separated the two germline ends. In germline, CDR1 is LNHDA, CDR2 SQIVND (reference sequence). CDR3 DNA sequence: TGTGCCAGTAGTAGAGACAGAGAGATAAACCGCTCTTATGGCTACACCTTC. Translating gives CASSRDREINRSYGYTF.

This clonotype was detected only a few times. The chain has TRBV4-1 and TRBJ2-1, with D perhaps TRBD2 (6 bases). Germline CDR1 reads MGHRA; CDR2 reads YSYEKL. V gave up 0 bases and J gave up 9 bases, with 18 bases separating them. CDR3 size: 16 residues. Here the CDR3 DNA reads TGCGCCAGCAGCCAAGATTTACCACAGAGGGAGGCTGAGCAGTTCTTC. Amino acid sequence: CASSQDLPQREAEQFF.

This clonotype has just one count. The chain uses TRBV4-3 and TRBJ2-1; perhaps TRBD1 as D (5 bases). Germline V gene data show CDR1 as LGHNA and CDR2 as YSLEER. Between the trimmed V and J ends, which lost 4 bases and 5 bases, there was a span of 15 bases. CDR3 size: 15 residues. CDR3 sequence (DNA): TGCGCCAGCAGCCTGACCAGGGCCAGAGACAATGAGCAGTTCTTC. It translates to CASSLTRARDNEQFF.

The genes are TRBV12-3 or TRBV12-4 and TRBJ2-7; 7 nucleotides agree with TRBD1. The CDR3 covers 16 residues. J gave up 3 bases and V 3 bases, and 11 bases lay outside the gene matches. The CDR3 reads CASSFSSNPGGYEQYF. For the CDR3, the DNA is TGTGCCAGCAGTTTTTCCTCCAACCCAGGGGGCTACGAGCAGTACTTC.

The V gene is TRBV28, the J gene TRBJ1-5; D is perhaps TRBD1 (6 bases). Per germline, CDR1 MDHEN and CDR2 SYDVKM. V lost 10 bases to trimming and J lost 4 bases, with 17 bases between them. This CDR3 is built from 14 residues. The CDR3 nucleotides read TGTGCCACTCTGGGGGAGGGGGTGAATCAGCCCCAGCATTTT. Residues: CATLGEGVNQPQHF.

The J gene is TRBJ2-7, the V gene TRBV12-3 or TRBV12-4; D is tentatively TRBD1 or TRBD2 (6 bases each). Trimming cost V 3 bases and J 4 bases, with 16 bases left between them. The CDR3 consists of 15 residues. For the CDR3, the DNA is TGTGCCAGCAGTTTTACGGCCAGGGGAGGTTACGAGCAGTACTTC. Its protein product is CASSFTARGGYEQYF.

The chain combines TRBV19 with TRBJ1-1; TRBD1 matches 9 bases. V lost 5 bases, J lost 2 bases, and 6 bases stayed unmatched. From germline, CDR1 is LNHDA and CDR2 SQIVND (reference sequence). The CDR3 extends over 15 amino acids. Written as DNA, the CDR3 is TGTGCCAGTAGTGTCCGGGACAGGGAAAACACTGAAGCTTTCTTT. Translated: CASSVRDRENTEAFF.

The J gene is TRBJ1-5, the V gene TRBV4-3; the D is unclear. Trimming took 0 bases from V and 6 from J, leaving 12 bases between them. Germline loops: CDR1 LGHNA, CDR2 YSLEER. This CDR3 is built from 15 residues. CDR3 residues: CASSQETGRAQPQHF. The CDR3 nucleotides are TGCGCCAGCAGCCAAGAAACGGGGAGGGCTCAGCCCCAGCATTTT.

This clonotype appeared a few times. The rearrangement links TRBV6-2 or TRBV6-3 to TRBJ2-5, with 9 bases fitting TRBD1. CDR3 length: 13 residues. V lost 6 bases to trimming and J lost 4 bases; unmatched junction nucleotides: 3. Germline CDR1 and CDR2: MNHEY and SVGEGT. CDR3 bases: TGTGCCAGCAGCGGACAGGGGAGAGAGACCCAGTACTTC. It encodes CASSGQGRETQYF.

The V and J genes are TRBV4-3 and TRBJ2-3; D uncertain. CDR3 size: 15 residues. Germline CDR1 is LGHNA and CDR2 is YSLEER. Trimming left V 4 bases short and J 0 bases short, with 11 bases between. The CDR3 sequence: CASSPDRKSTDTQYF. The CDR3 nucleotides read TGCGCCAGCAGCCCTGACCGAAAGAGCACAGATACGCAGTATTTT.

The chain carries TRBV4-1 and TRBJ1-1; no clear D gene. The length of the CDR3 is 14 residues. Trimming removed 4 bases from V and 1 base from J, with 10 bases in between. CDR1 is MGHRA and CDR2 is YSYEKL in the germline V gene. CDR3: CASSLLDGNTEAFF. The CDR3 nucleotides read TGCGCCAGCAGCCTCTTGGACGGGAACACTGAAGCTTTCTTT.

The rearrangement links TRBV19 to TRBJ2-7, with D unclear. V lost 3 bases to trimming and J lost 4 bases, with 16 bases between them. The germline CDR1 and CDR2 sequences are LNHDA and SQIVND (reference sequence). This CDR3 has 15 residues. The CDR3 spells CASSIRAPPPYEQYF. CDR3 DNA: TGTGCCAGTAGTATCCGGGCACCCCCCCCTTACGAGCAGTACTTC.

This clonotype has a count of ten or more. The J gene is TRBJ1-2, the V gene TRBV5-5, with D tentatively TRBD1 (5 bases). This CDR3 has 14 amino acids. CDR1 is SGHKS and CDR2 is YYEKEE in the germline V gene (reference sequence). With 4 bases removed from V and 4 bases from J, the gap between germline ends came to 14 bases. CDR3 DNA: TGTGCCAGCAGCCCAGACAGTGGTGGCTATGGCTACACCTTC. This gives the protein CASSPDSGGYGYTF.

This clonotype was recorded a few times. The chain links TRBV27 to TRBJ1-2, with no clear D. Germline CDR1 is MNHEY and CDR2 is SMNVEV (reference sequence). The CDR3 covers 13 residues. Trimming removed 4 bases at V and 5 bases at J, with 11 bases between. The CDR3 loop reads CASSSPMGYGYTF. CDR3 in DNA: TGTGCCAGCAGTTCCCCTATGGGTTATGGCTACACCTTC.

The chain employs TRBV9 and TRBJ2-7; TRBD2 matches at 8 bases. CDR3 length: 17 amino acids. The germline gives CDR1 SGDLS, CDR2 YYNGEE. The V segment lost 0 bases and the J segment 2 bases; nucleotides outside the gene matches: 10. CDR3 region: CASSVVSSGSPPYEQYF. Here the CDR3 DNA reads TGTGCCAGCAGCGTAGTATCAAGCGGGAGCCCTCCCTACGAGCAGTACTTC. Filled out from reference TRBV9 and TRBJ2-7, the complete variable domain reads DSGVTQTPKHLITATGQRVTLRCSPRSGDLSVYWYQQSLDQGLQFLIQYYNGEERAKGNILERFSAQQFPDLHSELNLSSLELGDSALYFCASSVVSSGSPPYEQYFGPGTRLTVT.

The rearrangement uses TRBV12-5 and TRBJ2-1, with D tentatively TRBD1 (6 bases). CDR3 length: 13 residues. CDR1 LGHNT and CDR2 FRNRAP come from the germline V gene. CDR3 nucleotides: TGTGCCCTAGCACGGGACACCTACAATGAGCAGTTCTTC. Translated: CALARDTYNEQFF.

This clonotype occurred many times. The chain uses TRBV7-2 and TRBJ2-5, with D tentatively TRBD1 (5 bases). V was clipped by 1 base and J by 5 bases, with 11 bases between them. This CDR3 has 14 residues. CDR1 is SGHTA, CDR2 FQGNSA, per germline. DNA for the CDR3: TGTGCCAGCAGCTTAGAACAGGCCATCGAGACCCAGTACTTC. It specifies CASSLEQAIETQYF.

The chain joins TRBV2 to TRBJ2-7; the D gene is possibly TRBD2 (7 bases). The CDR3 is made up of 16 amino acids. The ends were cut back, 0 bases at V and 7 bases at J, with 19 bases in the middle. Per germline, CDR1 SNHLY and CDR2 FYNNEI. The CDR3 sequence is CASSEALAGALGEQYF. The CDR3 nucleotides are TGTGCCAGCAGTGAAGCGCTTGCGGGGGCGCTTGGGGAGCAGTACTTC.